This T cell receptor beta chain was recovered during a study of human T cells and chemical hapten exposure. At the level of the study: 2% DPC applied to a 2 cm by 2 cm arm area sensitized donors.

The CDR3 sequence is 15 residues long. With 0 bases removed from V and 8 bases from J, the gap between germline ends came to 14 bases. Unique molecular identifiers were attached to individual cDNA molecules within the library. Authors' analysis steps: The median was about 89,000 TCRs per sample, ranging about 20,000 to 700,000. In TCRdb, the RACE reads were re-called with MiXCR into one record per CDR3 protein. These V and J calls rely on TCRdb rather than the paper's analysis. The sample has about 120,000 distinct CDR3 sequences, roughly 14% seen once; the top ten hold around 2.7%. Described time point: pre-sensitization, week 0. Treatment noted: therapeutic diphenylcyclopropenone sensitization with weekly scalp DPC. Donation of samples came from alopecia patients who were 18 to 70 years old and suitable for DPC.

The chain combines TRBV12-3 or TRBV12-4 with TRBJ2-1; the D is unclear. This receptor was identified in a woman younger than 35 with alopecia areata. Some clones in this sample may be carry-over from other donors' samples. Sequences were derived from whole blood, sampled in connection with sensitization to the hapten diphenylcyclopropenone (DPC). CDR3 sequence: CASSLAGLVFDEQFF. CDR3 nucleotides: TGTGCCAGCAGTTTAGCAGGTCTAGTTTTCGATGAGCAGTTCTTC.